This T cell receptor (beta chain) was identified in a study of human CD8 memory T cell subsets. Study-wide findings and caveats: Only a minimal degree of mutual overlap characterized stem-like memory and precursor exhausted T cell repertoires. It was only the T cell receptor beta chains that the study sequenced.

As for this clonotype: Its antigen remains unknown.

RNA came from duplicate vials of approximately 150,000 sorted CD8+ T cells per subset. UMI-labeled 5' RACE generated the TCR beta libraries. From its re-call of the 5' RACE reads, TCRdb lists each CDR3 protein once, without DNA. The listing contains 8,500 to 10,000 distinct CDR3 sequences. This TCR derives from a human donor in good health. Sequencing input: CD8+ T cells from PBMCs.

CDR3 in amino acids: CAPKGQSNTGELFF. This chain uses TRBV7-9 with TRBJ2-2; there is no DNA to check the TCRdb D call of TRBD2. The CDR3 is 14 residues long. Germline-derived CDR1 and CDR2 are SEHNR and FQNEAQ (reference sequence).